A single sample is the source of the 8 T cell receptor beta chains below, sequenced in a study of T cell responses to AZD1222 COVID-19 vaccine. Libraries were prepared by immunoSEQ multiplex PCR; TCRdb keeps only in-frame clonotypes and omits some of them. The sample lists around 270,000 clones; almost 95% were seen once. Sequenced here: peripheral blood, sampled 28 days after the second AZD1222 dose. Receptors originate from an adult who received the AZD1222 COVID-19 vaccine.

This clone has a single count. The chain uses TRBV27 and TRBJ2-3, with D possibly TRBD2 on 6 matching bases. The germline V gene has CDR1 MNHEY and CDR2 SMNVEV (reference sequence). V was clipped by 3 bases and J by 4 bases, with 14 bases between them. The CDR3 covers 15 residues. The CDR3 is CASSFGGARPDTQYF. Written as DNA, the CDR3 is TGTGCCAGCAGTTTCGGAGGGGCTCGTCCAGATACGCAGTATTTT.

The chain combines TRBV2 with TRBJ1-1, with 7 bases lining up with TRBD1. CDR1 SNHLY and CDR2 FYNNEI come from the germline V gene. CDR3 size: 12 residues. V gave up 7 bases and J gave up 5 bases; unmatched junction bases: 4. The CDR3 sequence: CASTDRDTEAFF. The CDR3 region has the DNA TGTGCCAGCACTGACAGGGATACTGAAGCTTTCTTT.

This clone occurred once. The rearrangement uses TRBV7-3 and TRBJ2-1; unclear D gene. The CDR3 contains 15 residues. V was pared by 5 bases and J by 0 bases, with 11 bases between. In germline, CDR1 is SGHTA, CDR2 FQGTGA. CDR3 DNA: TGTGCCAGCAGCCCCGGGCTGACCTCCTACAATGAGCAGTTCTTC. Translation gives CASSPGLTSYNEQFF.

Turning to this clone: The same CDR3 arises from other DNA sequences in this sample as well. The V call is TRBV5-1, the J call TRBJ2-5; D unresolved. The germline V and J ends were trimmed by 1 base and 2 bases, with 3 bases remaining between them. The germline V gene encodes CDR1 SGHRS and CDR2 YFSETQ. This CDR3 contains 12 residues. This CDR3 reads CASSLFQETQYF. For the CDR3, the DNA is TGCGCCAGCAGCTTGTTTCAAGAGACCCAGTACTTC.

The V gene is TRBV7-9, the J gene TRBJ2-5; 8 bases agree with TRBD2. J lost 0 bases, V lost 3 bases, and 12 bases had no gene match. The germline V gene encodes CDR1 SEHNR and CDR2 FQNEAQ (reference sequence). The CDR3 is 18 residues long. The CDR3: CASSFPFSGLGNQETQYF. CDR3 DNA: TGTGCCAGCAGCTTCCCGTTCTCGGGACTAGGGAACCAAGAGACCCAGTACTTC.

This chain connects TRBV5-1 to TRBJ1-1; TRBD1 agrees at 7 bases. J lost 2 bases, V lost 7 bases, and 8 bases had no gene match. This CDR3 has 14 amino acids. Per the germline V gene, CDR1 is SGHRS and CDR2 is YFSETQ. The CDR3 loop is CASEPGQTNTEAFF. The CDR3 nucleotides read TGCGCCAGCGAACCGGGACAGACAAACACTGAAGCTTTCTTT.

In the case of this clone: Other nucleotide sequences in the sample specify the same CDR3. The chain is built from TRBV28 and TRBJ2-2; D call uncertain. The V end lost 6 bases, the J end lost 4 bases, and 6 bases lay between the germline ends. This CDR3 contains 12 residues. In germline, CDR1 is MDHEN, CDR2 SYDVKM. CDR3 region: CASRLGTGELFF. The CDR3 DNA reads as TGTGCCAGCAGGCTGGGCACCGGGGAGCTGTTTTTT.

This CDR3 reads CASSLGQGANLNGYTF. The CDR3 DNA follows: TGTGCCAGCAGCTTAGGTCAGGGGGCGAACTTGAATGGCTACACCTTC. The V and J genes are TRBV7-9 and TRBJ1-2; 8 nucleotides agree with TRBD1. The junction had 10 bases not matched to a gene; V was cut back by 1 base and J by 6 bases. This CDR3 is built from 16 residues. Germline CDR1 is SEHNR and CDR2 is FQNEAQ (reference sequence).